Below are 20 T cell receptor beta chains sequenced from a single sample in a study of T cell changes during pregnancy in multiple sclerosis. Data came from immunoSEQ multiplex PCR; TCRdb stores just in-frame clones and leaves some out. Among roughly 100,000 clones listed, around 91% were seen once. The material sequenced was peripheral blood, taken after pregnancy. All receptors come from a female donor with multiple sclerosis, enrolled in a pregnancy study.

This chain connects TRBV7-6 to TRBJ1-3; D is uncertain. The CDR3 is 11 amino acids. Germline V gives CDR1 SGHVS, CDR2 FNYEAQ. V lost 8 bases and J 4 bases, leaving 6 bases between the germline ends. The CDR3 sequence is CASHEGNTIYF. The CDR3 bases are TGTGCCAGCCATGAGGGAAACACCATATATTTT.

This clone was seen a single time. This sequence joins TRBV19 and TRBJ2-7, with 7 bases fitting TRBD1. With V trimmed by 3 bases and J by 0 bases, 5 bases remained unmatched. Per the germline V gene, CDR1 is LNHDA and CDR2 is SQIVND (reference sequence). The CDR3 has 15 amino acids. The CDR3: CASSMTGLSSYEQYF. In DNA form, the CDR3 reads TGTGCCAGTAGTATGACAGGGTTGAGCTCCTACGAGCAGTACTTC.

The rearrangement links TRBV6-5 to TRBJ2-7, with D tentatively TRBD1 (6 bases). This CDR3 has 12 residues. Germline-derived CDR1 and CDR2 are MNHEY and SVGAGI. Trimming took 8 bases from V and 6 from J, leaving 14 bases between them. The CDR3 loop reads CASSVLGGEQYF. DNA of the CDR3: TGTGCCAGCTCCGTCCTAGGGGGCGAGCAGTACTTC.

The chain has TRBV27 and TRBJ1-1; the match to TRBD1 covers 10 bases. Trimming took 6 bases from V and 1 from J; bases not matched to a gene: 8. Germline V gene lookup returns CDR1 MNHEY and CDR2 SMNVEV (reference sequence). The CDR3 has 16 residues. In DNA, the CDR3 is TGTGCCAGCAGCGAGACAGGGGGCTTTGAGAACACTGAAGCTTTCTTT. Translated, it gives CASSETGGFENTEAFF.

The rearrangement uses TRBV6-1 and TRBJ2-5; possible D gene TRBD2, 5 bases. The germline CDR1 and CDR2 sequences are MNHNS and SASEGT. The CDR3 runs 17 residues. V was clipped by 0 bases and J by 2 bases, with 16 bases between them. In nucleotides, the CDR3 is TGTGCCAGCAGTGAAGCAGGGCGGGTCCGGTTACAAGAGACCCAGTACTTC. Its translation is CASSEAGRVRLQETQYF.

The gene calls are TRBV19 and TRBJ2-2; D not certain. The CDR3 covers 15 residues. Looked up from germline, CDR1 is LNHDA and CDR2 is SQIVND (reference sequence). V lost 3 bases, J lost 3 bases, and 11 bases lay in between. The chain's CDR3 is CASSMRGVHTGELFF. The CDR3 DNA follows: TGTGCCAGTAGTATGCGCGGTGTCCACACCGGGGAGCTGTTTTTT.

The chain combines TRBV2 with TRBJ2-7; a possible D gene is TRBD1 (6 bases). Trimming pared 2 bases from V and 2 bases from J, leaving 10 bases between. Germline loops: CDR1 SNHLY, CDR2 FYNNEI. The CDR3 length is 14 residues. The CDR3 here is CASSERTATYEQYF. The CDR3 coding sequence is TGTGCCAGCAGTGAAAGGACAGCTACCTACGAGCAGTACTTC.

The CDR3 reads CASSLSRHQTQYF. CDR3 nucleotide sequence: TGCGCCAGCAGCTTGTCACGACATCAGACCCAGTACTTC. This chain links TRBV5-1 with TRBJ2-5; no clear D. Germline values: CDR1 SGHRS, CDR2 YFSETQ. Trimming took off 1 base at V and 6 bases at J, with 10 bases between the two ends. The CDR3 is 13 residues long.

J is TRBJ2-1 and V is TRBV10-3; 11 bases agree with TRBD2. Germline trimming cut 3 bases from V and 4 bases from J; bases unmatched to any gene: 5. The CDR3 length is 16 residues. CDR1 and CDR2 (germline): ENHRY, SYGVKD. The CDR3 nucleotides are TGTGCCATCAGTGAACCTACTAGCGGGGGTTACAATGAGCAGTTCTTC. Translation gives CAISEPTSGGYNEQFF.

The rearrangement uses TRBV28 and TRBJ2-7; 9 nucleotides match TRBD1. The CDR3 sequence is 14 residues long. The V gene's germline CDR1 is MDHEN and CDR2 SYDVKM. Trimming took 6 bases from V and 6 from J; bases not matched to a gene: 9. CDR3 sequence (DNA): TGTGCCAGCAGAACAGGGGGCTTCGAGGCCGAGCAGTACTTC. Translation gives CASRTGGFEAEQYF.

The chain employs TRBV5-1 and TRBJ2-1, with 11 nucleotides matching TRBD2. Germline lookup yields CDR1 SGHRS and CDR2 YFSETQ. The CDR3 consists of 19 residues. V lost 2 bases, J lost 5 bases, and 15 bases stayed unmatched. This chain's CDR3 is CASSFSGGVGPIPNNEQFF. CDR3 DNA sequence: TGCGCCAGCAGCTTTAGCGGGGGGGTCGGCCCGATCCCCAACAATGAGCAGTTCTTC.

This rearrangement joins TRBV19 to TRBJ1-5; TRBD1 aligns across 8 bases. V lost 3 bases and J lost 9; bases outside the gene matches: 16. Germline CDR1 and CDR2: LNHDA and SQIVND (reference sequence). The CDR3 length is 17 residues. For the CDR3, the DNA is TGTGCCAGTAGTATGCGTGGGCAGGGGGCCTCAAGAGGGCCCCAGCATTTT. Its translation: CASSMRGQGASRGPQHF. The entire variable domain, with the rest obtained from reference TRBV19 and TRBJ1-5, is as follows: DGGITQSPKYLFRKEGQNVTLSCEQNLNHDAMYWYRQDPGQGLRLIYYSQIVNDFQKGDIAEGYSVSREKKESFPLTVTSAQKNPTAFYLCASSMRGQGASRGPQHFGDGTRLSIL.

This clone has only a few counts. The chain links TRBV19 to TRBJ1-1; D remains unclear. CDR1 is LNHDA, CDR2 SQIVND, per germline (reference sequence). V shed 3 bases and J shed 0 bases, with 8 bases lying between them. This CDR3 spans 14 amino acids. This CDR3 reads CASSIPLMNTEAFF. CDR3 in DNA: TGTGCCAGTAGTATCCCTCTTATGAACACTGAAGCTTTCTTT.

J is TRBJ2-7 and V is TRBV28; D uncertain. CDR1 is MDHEN, CDR2 SYDVKM, per germline. Trimming left V 3 bases short and J 7 bases short, with 7 bases between. This CDR3 is 11 amino acids long. The CDR3 DNA reads as TGTGCCAGCAGTTTGGAGTCAGAGCAGTACTTC. Translation gives CASSLESEQYF.

Written as DNA, the CDR3 is TGTGCCAGCAGTTTAGAGGGAGGGGGGGACACTGAAGCTTTCTTT. It yields the protein CASSLEGGGDTEAFF. The rearrangement links TRBV28 to TRBJ1-1; D is perhaps TRBD1 (6 bases). The V and J ends lost 2 bases and 3 bases respectively, with 13 bases between them. This CDR3 has 15 amino acids. Germline values: CDR1 MDHEN, CDR2 SYDVKM.

This rearrangement joins TRBV7-3 to TRBJ2-1; TRBD2 matches 9 bases. The CDR3 loop spans 15 amino acids. Germline values: CDR1 SGHTA, CDR2 FQGTGA. The V and J ends lost 4 bases and 3 bases, in that order; junction bases with no gene match: 4. As DNA, the CDR3 is TGTGCCAGCAGCTCCAGACTAGCGGACTACAATGAGCAGTTCTTC. Translated, it gives CASSSRLADYNEQFF.

The chain uses TRBV11-2 and TRBJ1-5; D gene ambiguous. Trimming pared 5 bases from V and 2 bases from J, leaving 13 bases between. Germline V gene data show CDR1 as SGHAT and CDR2 as FQNNGV. This CDR3 is built from 15 residues. CDR3 DNA: TGTGCCAGCAGCCCTTACTCAGGTGGCAATCAGCCCCAGCATTTT. The encoded protein is CASSPYSGGNQPQHF.

V and J are TRBV6-5 and TRBJ2-3; 7 bases align to TRBD2. The germline gives CDR1 MNHEY, CDR2 SVGAGI. Unmatched junction bases numbered 6, after V lost 2 bases and J lost 4 bases. The CDR3 contains 15 residues. The chain's CDR3 is CASSYRRGRADTQYF. In DNA, the CDR3 is TGTGCCAGCAGTTACCGACGGGGGAGGGCAGATACGCAGTATTTT.

This chain uses TRBV6-1 with TRBJ1-1; D possibly corresponds to TRBD1 (5 bases). The V gene lost 7 bases and the J gene lost 0 bases, with 9 bases spanning the gap. The CDR3 length is 13 residues. CDR1 is MNHNS and CDR2 is SASEGT in the germline V gene. The CDR3, as DNA: TGTGCCAGCAAAGACAGCTTGAACACTGAAGCTTTCTTT. Its translation: CASKDSLNTEAFF.

This clone was found once. The rearrangement links TRBV19 to TRBJ2-5; a possible D gene is TRBD2 (6 bases). Germline values: CDR1 LNHDA, CDR2 SQIVND (reference sequence). With 4 bases removed from V and 5 bases from J, the gap between germline ends came to 14 bases. The CDR3 has 14 amino acids. The CDR3 bases are TGTGCCAGTAGTAATTCCCGGGGGAGTGAGACCCAGTACTTC. Its translation: CASSNSRGSETQYF.